This TCR beta chain comes out of a study of response to subunit inactivated influenza vaccine. Points from the study as a whole: Only a handful of new T cells, the authors suggested, are recruited with each seasonal influenza vaccination.

In the case of this clonotype: The antigen is unknown.

The V segment lost 6 bases and the J segment 4 bases; nucleotides outside the gene matches: 10. There are 15 residues in the CDR3. CDR1 is DFQATT and CDR2 is SNEGSKA in the germline V gene (reference sequence). MiXCR was run by TCRdb on the RT-PCR reads, yielding one entry per CDR3 protein. The sample consists of approximately 500,000 distinct CDR3 sequences, over 10% of them appearing once. V is TRBV20-1 and J is TRBJ2-2, with 8 bases matching TRBD2. The receptor's source is a man in his fifties or sixties who received an inactivated influenza vaccine. Sample: PBMCs from blood, taken 40 to 50 days after vaccination. The CDR3 DNA reads TGCAGTGCACCACAATTAGCGGGACTCACCGGGGAGCTGTTTTTT. This encodes CSAPQLAGLTGELFF.